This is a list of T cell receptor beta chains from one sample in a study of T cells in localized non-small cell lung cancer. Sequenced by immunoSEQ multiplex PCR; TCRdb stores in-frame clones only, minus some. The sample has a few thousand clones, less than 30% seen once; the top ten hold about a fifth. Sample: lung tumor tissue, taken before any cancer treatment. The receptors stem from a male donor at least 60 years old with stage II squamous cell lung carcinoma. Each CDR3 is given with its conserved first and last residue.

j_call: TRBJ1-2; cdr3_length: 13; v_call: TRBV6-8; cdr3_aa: CASSRDRVDGYTF
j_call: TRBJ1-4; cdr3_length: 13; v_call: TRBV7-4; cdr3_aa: CASSSGMNEKLFF
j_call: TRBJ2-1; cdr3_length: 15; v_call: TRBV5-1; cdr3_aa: CASSLGGPEYNEQFF
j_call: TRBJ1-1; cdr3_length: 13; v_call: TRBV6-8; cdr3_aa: CASSRVPGTEAFF
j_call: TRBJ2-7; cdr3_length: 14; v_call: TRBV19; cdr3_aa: CASSFRTGGDEQYF
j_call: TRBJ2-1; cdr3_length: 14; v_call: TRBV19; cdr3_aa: CASRTGFTDNEQFF
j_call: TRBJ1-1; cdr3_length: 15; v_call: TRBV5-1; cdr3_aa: CASSLTAGMNTEAFF
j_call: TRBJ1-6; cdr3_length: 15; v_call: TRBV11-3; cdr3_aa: CASSALGGSNSPLHF
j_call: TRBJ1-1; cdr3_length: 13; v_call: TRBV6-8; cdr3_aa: CASLHSAGTEAFF
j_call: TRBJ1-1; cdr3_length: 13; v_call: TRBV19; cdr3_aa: CASNPGPLTEAFF
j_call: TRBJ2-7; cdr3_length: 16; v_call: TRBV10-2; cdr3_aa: CASRLIQGGGSREQYF
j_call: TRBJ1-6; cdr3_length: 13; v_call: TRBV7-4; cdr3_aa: CASSLYPHTPLHF
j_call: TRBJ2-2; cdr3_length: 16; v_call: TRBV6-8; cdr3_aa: CASSYSEEPNTGELFF
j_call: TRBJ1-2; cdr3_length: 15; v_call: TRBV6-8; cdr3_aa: CASSSGTSRRYGYTF
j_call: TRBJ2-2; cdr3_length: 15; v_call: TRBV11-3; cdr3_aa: CASSPRDGHRGELFF
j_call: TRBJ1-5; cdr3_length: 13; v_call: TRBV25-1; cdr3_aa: CASSDWEGGAQHF
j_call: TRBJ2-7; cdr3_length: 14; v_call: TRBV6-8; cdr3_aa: CASSGSLRDYEQYF
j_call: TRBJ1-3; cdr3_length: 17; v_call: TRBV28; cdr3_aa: CASSDPGLGLSGNTIYF
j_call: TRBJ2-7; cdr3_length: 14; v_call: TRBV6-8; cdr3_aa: CASLPGDWVYEQYF
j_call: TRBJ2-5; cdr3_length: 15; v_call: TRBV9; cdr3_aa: CASSEGLADLGAQYF
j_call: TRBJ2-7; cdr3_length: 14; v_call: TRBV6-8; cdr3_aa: CASSYDTRGDEQYF
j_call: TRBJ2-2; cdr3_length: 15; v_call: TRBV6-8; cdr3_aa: CASTVETLWTGELFF
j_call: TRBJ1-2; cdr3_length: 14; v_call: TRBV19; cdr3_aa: CASSFDRERYGYTF
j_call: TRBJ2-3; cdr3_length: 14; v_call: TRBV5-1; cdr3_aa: CASSISGGSDTQYF
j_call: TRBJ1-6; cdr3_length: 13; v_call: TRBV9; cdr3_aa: CASVEVGDSPLHF
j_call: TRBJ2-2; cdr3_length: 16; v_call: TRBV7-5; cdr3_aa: CASSLGGRSNTGELFF
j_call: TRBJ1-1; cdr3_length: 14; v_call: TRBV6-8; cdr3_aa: CASSYSQMNTEAFF
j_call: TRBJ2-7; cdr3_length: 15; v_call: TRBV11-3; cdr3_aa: CASSLRVPSLGEQYF
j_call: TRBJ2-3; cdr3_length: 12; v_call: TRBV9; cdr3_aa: CASSSSPDTQYF
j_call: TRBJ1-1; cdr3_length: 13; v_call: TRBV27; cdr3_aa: CASSLSGGTEAFF
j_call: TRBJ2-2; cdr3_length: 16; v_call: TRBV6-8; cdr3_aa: CASRRSSGSRTGELFF
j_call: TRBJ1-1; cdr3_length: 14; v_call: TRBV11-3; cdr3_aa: CASSLETWNTEAFF
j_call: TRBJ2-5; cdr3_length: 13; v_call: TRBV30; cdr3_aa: CAWRDRGGETQYF
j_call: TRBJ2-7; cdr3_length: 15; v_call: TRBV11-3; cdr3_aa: CASSFDPGIAYEQYF
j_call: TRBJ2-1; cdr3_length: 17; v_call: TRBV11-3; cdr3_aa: CASSLGGVDRFYNEQFF
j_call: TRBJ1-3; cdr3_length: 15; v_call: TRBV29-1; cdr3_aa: CSVEDVGEDGNTIYF
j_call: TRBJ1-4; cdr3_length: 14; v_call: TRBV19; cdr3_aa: CASSRPATNEKLFF